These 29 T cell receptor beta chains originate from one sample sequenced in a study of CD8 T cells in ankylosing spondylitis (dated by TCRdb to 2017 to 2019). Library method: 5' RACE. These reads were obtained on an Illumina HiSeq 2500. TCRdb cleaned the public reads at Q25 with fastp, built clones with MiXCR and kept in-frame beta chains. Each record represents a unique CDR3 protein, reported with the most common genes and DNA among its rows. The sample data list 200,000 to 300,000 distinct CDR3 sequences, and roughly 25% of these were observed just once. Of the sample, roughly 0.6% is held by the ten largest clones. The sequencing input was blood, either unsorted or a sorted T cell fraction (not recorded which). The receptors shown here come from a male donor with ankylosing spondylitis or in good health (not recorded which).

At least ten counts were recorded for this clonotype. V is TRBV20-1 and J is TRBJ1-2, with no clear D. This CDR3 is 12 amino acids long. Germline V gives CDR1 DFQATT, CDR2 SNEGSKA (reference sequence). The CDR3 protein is CSPRTGNYGYTF. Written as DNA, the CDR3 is TGCAGCCCCAGAACCGGGAACTATGGCTACACCTTC.

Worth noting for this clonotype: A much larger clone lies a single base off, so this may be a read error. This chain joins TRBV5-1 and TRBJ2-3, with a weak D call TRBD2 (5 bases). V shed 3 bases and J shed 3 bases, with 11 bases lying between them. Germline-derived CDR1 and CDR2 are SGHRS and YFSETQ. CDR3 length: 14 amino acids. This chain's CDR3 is CASSSSEGTDTQYF. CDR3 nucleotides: TGCGCCAGCAGCTCGAGTGAGGGTACAGATACGCAGTATTTT.

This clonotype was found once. The CDR3: CASSLREASIQYF. CDR3 nucleotide sequence: TGTGCCAGCAGCTTAAGAGAGGCGAGCATTCAGTACTTC. V usage is TRBV5-4 and J usage is TRBJ2-4; no firm D call. The V end lost 2 bases, the J end lost 9 bases, and 12 bases lay between the germline ends. Germline CDR1 reads SGHNT; CDR2 reads YYREEE (reference sequence). The CDR3 spans 13 residues.

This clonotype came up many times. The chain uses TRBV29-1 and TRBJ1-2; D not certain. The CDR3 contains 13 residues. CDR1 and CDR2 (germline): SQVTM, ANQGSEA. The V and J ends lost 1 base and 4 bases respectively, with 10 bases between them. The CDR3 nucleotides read TGCAGCGTTGAAGCGGTGGCCCGCTATGGCTACACCTTC. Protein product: CSVEAVARYGYTF. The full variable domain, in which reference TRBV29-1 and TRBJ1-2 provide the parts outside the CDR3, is SAVISQKPSRDICQRGTSLTIQCQVDSQVTMMFWYRQQPGQSLTLIATANQGSEATYESGFVIDKFPISRPNLTFSTLTVSNMSPEDSSIYLCSVEAVARYGYTFGSGTRLTVV.

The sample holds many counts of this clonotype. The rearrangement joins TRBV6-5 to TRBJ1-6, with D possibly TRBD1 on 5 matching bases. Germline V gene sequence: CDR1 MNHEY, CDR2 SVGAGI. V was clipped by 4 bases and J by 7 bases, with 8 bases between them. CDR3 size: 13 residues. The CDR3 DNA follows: TGTGCCAGCAGTTGGGGCAAGAATTCACCCCTCCACTTT. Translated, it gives CASSWGKNSPLHF.

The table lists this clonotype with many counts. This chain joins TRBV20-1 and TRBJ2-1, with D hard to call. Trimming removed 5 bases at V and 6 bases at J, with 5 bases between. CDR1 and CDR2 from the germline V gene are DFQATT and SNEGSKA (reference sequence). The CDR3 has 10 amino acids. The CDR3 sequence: CSAETNEQFF. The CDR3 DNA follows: TGCAGTGCTGAAACCAATGAGCAGTTCTTC.

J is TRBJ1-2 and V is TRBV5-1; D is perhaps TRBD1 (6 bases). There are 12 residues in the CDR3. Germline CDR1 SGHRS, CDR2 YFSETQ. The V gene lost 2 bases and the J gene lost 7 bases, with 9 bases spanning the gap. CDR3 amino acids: CASSLGGPGYTF. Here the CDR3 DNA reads TGCGCCAGCAGCTTAGGGGGTCCTGGCTACACCTTC.

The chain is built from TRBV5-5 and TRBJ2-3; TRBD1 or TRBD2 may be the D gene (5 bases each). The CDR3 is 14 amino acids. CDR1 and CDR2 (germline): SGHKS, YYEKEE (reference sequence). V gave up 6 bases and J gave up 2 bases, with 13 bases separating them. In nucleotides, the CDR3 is TGTGCCAGCACCCTGGGGGAGCCCACAGATACGCAGTATTTT. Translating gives CASTLGEPTDTQYF. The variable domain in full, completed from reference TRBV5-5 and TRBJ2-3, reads DAGVTQSPTHLIKTRGQQVTLRCSPISGHKSVSWYQQVLGQGPQFIFQYYEKEERGRGNFPDRFSARQFPNYSSELNVNALLLGDSALYLCASTLGEPTDTQYFGPGTRLTVL.

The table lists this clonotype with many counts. This CDR3 reads CASSDRSRGGTDTQYF. In DNA form, the CDR3 reads TGTGCCAGCAGTGACCGATCCAGGGGGGGGACAGATACGCAGTATTTT. V and J are TRBV25-1 and TRBJ2-3; D is perhaps TRBD1 or TRBD2 (7 bases each). V dropped 3 bases and J dropped 3 bases, with 16 bases sitting between them. This CDR3 is 16 amino acids long. Germline V gene sequence: CDR1 MGHDK, CDR2 SYGVNS.

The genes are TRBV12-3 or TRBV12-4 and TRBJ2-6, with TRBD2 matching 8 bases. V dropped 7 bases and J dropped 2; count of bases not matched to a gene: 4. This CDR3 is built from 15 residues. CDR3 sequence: CASTPGGAGANVLTF. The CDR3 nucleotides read TGTGCCAGCACCCCGGGGGGGGCTGGGGCCAACGTCCTGACTTTC.

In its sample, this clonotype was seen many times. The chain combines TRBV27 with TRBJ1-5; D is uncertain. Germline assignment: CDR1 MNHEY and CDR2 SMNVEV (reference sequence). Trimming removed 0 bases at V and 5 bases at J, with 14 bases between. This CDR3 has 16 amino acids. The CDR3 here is CASSLSISRVDQPQHF. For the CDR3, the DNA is TGTGCCAGCAGTTTATCGATAAGTAGGGTAGATCAGCCCCAGCATTTT.

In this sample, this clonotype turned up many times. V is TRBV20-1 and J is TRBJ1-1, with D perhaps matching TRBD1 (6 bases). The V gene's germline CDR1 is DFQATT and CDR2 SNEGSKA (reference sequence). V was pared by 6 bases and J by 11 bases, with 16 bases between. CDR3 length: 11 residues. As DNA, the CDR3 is TGCAGTGCGGGCGGTGGCCAGGGGGCTTTCTTT. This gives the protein CSAGGGQGAFF.

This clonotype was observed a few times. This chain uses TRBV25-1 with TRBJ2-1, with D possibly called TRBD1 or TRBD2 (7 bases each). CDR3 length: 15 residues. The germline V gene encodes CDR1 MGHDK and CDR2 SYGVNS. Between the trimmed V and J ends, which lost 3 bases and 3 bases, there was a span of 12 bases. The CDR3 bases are TGTGCCAGCAGTGAGTCAGGGGGGGGCTACAATGAGCAGTTCTTC. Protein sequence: CASSESGGGYNEQFF.

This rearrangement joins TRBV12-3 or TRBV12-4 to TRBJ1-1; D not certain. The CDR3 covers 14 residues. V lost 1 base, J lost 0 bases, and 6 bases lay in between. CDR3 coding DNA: TGTGCCAGCAGTTTAGGGGCACTGAACACTGAAGCTTTCTTT. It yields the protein CASSLGALNTEAFF.

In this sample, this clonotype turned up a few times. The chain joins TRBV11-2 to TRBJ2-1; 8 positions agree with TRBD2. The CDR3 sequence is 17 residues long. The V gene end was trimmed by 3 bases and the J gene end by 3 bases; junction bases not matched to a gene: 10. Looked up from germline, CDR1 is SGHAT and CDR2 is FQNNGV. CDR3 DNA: TGTGCCAGCAGCTTCACACTAGCGGCGCTAAACTACAATGAGCAGTTCTTC. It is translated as CASSFTLAALNYNEQFF.

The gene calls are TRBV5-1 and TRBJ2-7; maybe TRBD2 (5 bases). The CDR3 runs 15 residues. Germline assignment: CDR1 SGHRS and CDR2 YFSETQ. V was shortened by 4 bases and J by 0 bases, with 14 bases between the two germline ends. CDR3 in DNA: TGCGCCAGCAGCCCGGGAATTTCGAGCTCCTACGAGCAGTACTTC. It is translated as CASSPGISSSYEQYF.

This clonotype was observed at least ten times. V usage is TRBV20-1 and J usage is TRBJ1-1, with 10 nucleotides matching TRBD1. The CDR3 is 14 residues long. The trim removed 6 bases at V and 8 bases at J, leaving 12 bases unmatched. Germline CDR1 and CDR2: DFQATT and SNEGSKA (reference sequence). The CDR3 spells CSADRGRISREAFF. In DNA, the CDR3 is TGCAGTGCCGACAGGGGGCGCATCTCCAGGGAAGCTTTCTTT.

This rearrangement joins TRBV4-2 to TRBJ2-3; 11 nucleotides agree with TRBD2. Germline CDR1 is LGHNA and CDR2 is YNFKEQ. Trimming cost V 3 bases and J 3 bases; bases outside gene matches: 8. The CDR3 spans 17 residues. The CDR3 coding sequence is TGTGCCAGCAGCCATGCCCCTAGCGGGGGGCCAACAGATACGCAGTATTTT. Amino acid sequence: CASSHAPSGGPTDTQYF.

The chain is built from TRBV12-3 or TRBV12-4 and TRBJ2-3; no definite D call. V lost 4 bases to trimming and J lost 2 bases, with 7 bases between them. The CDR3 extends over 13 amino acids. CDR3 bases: TGTGCCAGCAGTTCGCCGCTCACAGATACGCAGTATTTT. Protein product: CASSSPLTDTQYF.

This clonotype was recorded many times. The CDR3 is CASRKRTVADQNTGELFF. DNA of the CDR3: TGCGCCAGCAGGAAACGAACTGTGGCAGACCAGAATACCGGGGAGCTGTTTTTT. J is TRBJ2-2 and V is TRBV5-1; D gene ambiguous. The CDR3 sequence is 18 residues long. Germline CDR1 and CDR2: SGHRS and YFSETQ. Trimming took 5 bases from V and 5 from J, leaving 25 bases between them. The whole variable domain, remainder taken from reference TRBV5-1 and TRBJ2-2, is KAGVTQTPRYLIKTRGQQVTLSCSPISGHRSVSWYQQTPGQGLQFLFEYFSETQRNKGNFPGRFSGRQFSNSRSEMNVSTLELGDSALYLCASRKRTVADQNTGELFFGEGSRLTVL.

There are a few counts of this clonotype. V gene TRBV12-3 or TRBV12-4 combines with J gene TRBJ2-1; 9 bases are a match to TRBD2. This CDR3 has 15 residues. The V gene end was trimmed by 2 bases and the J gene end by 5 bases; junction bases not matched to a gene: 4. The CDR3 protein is CASSLRSGGNNEQFF. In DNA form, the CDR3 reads TGTGCCAGCAGTTTACGTAGCGGGGGAAACAATGAGCAGTTCTTC.

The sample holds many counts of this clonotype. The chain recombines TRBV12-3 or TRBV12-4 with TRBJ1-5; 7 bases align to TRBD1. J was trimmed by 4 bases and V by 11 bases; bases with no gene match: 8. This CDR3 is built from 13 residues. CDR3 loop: CASWGQLNQPQHF. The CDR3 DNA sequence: TGTGCCTCATGGGGACAGCTAAATCAGCCCCAGCATTTT.

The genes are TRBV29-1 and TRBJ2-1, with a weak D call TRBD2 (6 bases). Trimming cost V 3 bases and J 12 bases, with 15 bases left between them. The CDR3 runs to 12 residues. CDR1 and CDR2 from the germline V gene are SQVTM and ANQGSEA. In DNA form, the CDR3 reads TGCAGCGTTGAGGGGACTGCAGTTGGGCAGTTCTTC. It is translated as CSVEGTAVGQFF.

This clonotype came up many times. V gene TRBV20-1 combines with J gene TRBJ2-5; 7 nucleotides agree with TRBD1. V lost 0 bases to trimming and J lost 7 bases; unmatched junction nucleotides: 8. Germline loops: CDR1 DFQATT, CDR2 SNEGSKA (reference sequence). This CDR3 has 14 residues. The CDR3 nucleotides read TGCAGTGCTAGAGAAGGGACAGATTTTGGGACCCAGTACTTC. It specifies CSAREGTDFGTQYF.

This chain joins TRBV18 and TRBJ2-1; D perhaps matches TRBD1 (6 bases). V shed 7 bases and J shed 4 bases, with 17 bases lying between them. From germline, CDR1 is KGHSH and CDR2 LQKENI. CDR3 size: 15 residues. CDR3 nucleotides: TGTGCCAGCTTGCCGGACAGCCGTCTTTACAATGAGCAGTTCTTC. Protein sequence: CASLPDSRLYNEQFF.

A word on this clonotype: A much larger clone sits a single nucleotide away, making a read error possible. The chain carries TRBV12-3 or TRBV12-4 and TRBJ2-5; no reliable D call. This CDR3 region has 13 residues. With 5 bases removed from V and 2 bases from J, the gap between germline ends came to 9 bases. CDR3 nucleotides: TGTGCCAGCAGTAGGGCAAGACAAGAGACCCAGTACTTC. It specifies CASSRARQETQYF.

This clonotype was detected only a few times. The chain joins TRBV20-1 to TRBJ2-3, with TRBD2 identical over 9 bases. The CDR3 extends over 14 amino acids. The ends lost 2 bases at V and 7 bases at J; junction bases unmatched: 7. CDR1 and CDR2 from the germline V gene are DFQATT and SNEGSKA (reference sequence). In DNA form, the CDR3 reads TGCAGTGCTAGATGGCGGGGGGGCCCAAATACGCAGTATTTT. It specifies CSARWRGGPNTQYF.

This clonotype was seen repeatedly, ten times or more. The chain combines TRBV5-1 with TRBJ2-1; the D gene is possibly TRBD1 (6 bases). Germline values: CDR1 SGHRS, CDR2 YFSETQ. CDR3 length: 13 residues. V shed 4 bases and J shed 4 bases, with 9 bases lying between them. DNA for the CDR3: TGCGCCAGCAGCGGGCAGGGGTACAATGAGCAGTTCTTC. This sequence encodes CASSGQGYNEQFF.

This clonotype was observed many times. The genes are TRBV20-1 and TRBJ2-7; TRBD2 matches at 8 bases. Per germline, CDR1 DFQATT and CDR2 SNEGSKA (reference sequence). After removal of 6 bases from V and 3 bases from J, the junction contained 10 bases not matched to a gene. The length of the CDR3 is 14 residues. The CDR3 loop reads CSAKPIAGSYEQYF. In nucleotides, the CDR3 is TGCAGTGCCAAACCCATAGCGGGGAGCTACGAGCAGTACTTC.